A single sample is the source of the 14 T cell receptor beta chains below, sequenced in a study of Graves' ophthalmopathy and Graves' hyperthyroidism. CDR3 regions of TCR beta were amplified from RNA transcripts. The first-round RT-PCR employed HTBI primers together with the Qiagen OneStep RT-PCR kit. A multiplex PCR was then performed as the second round. MiXCR, run by TCRdb on the multiplex PCR reads, gives a single entry per CDR3 protein. The top ten hold more than 3% of the sample, which has 500,000 to 800,000 distinct CDR3 sequences, approximately 39% seen once. Sequenced input: peripheral blood. These receptors were obtained from an adult man with Graves' ophthalmopathy.

The V and J genes are TRBV7-9 and TRBJ2-7; D possibly corresponds to TRBD2 (6 bases). Germline V gene lookup returns CDR1 SEHNR and CDR2 FQNEAQ (reference sequence). V lost 2 bases and J 7 bases, leaving 12 bases between the germline ends. CDR3 length: 13 amino acids. CDR3 residues: CASSLTKGREQYF. The CDR3 DNA sequence: TGTGCCAGCAGCTTAACCAAGGGGAGGGAGCAGTACTTC.

The chain uses TRBV2 and TRBJ1-4, with TRBD1 matching 9 bases. The length of the CDR3 is 13 residues. Germline CDR1 and CDR2: SNHLY and FYNNEI. The V gene end was trimmed by 10 bases and the J gene end by 8 bases; junction bases not matched to a gene: 8. The CDR3 nucleotides are TGTGCCACCACGAGGACAGGGGAAGAAAAACTGTTTTTT. Protein sequence: CATTRTGEEKLFF.

This clonotype came up many times. In DNA form, the CDR3 reads TGTGCCACCAGTGACCCAGGGACAGGACAAGAGACCCAGTACTTC. It specifies CATSDPGTGQETQYF. The rearrangement links TRBV24-1 to TRBJ2-5; TRBD1 agrees at 8 bases. The CDR3 loop spans 15 amino acids. J lost 2 bases, V lost 4 bases, and 5 bases had no gene match. The germline CDR1 and CDR2 sequences are KGHDR and SFDVKD.

This clonotype has at least ten counts. The CDR3 nucleotides read TGTGCCAGCAGCTCTCTGGAGCAGTACTTC. Amino acids: CASSSLEQYF. The chain combines TRBV6-4 with TRBJ2-7; unclear D gene. The V gene's germline CDR1 is MRHNA and CDR2 SNTAGT. The CDR3 is 10 residues long. Trimming left V 6 bases short and J 7 bases short, with 7 bases between.

In its sample, this clonotype was seen many times. The gene calls are TRBV19 and TRBJ2-5; 8 positions agree with TRBD1. The CDR3 consists of 13 residues. The V segment lost 7 bases and the J segment 4 bases; nucleotides outside the gene matches: 5. The V gene's germline CDR1 is LNHDA and CDR2 SQIVND (reference sequence). The CDR3 sequence: CASTADRGETQYF. CDR3 DNA sequence: TGTGCCAGTACCGCCGACAGGGGAGAGACCCAGTACTTC.

The J gene is TRBJ2-3, the V gene TRBV10-3; 8 bases match TRBD2. V shed 10 bases, J shed 6 bases, and the junction held 18 bases outside the gene matches. Looked up from germline, CDR1 is ENHRY and CDR2 is SYGVKD. This CDR3 spans 16 amino acids. CDR3 sequence reads: CASSQYGLAGGDTQYF. The DNA of the CDR3 is TGTGCCAGCAGCCAATATGGACTAGCCGGAGGGGATACGCAGTATTTT.

This sequence joins TRBV4-3 and TRBJ1-3; TRBD1 aligns across 7 bases. Germline V lookup: CDR1 LGHNA, CDR2 YSLEER. Trimming at V came to 4 bases and at J to 3 bases, leaving 3 bases not matched to a gene. The CDR3 sequence is 14 residues long. In DNA form, the CDR3 reads TGCGCCAGCAGCCCCCAGGGGGGTGGAAACACCATATATTTT. This encodes CASSPQGGGNTIYF.

There are a few counts of this clonotype. The chain uses TRBV12-3 or TRBV12-4 and TRBJ1-5; a weak D match, TRBD1 (6 bases). The germline V and J ends were trimmed by 5 bases and 5 bases, with 19 bases remaining between them. CDR3 size: 16 residues. The DNA of the CDR3 is TGTGCCAGCAGTACCTACGGACAGACTTGGGATCAGCCCCAGCATTTT. Translated: CASSTYGQTWDQPQHF.

This sequence joins TRBV15 and TRBJ2-7; 7 nucleotides line up with TRBD1. Germline V gene sequence: CDR1 LNHNV, CDR2 YYDKDF (reference sequence). Trimming at V came to 3 bases and at J to 3 bases, leaving 11 bases not matched to a gene. The CDR3 has 16 amino acids. CDR3 sequence (DNA): TGTGCCACCAGCAGTGGTATGGGGGACAGAGTCTACGAGCAGTACTTC. It is translated as CATSSGMGDRVYEQYF.

This clonotype showed up just a few times. The gene calls are TRBV5-1 and TRBJ1-4; 9 bases align to TRBD1. CDR3 length: 16 residues. Germline CDR1 SGHRS, CDR2 YFSETQ. With 3 bases clipped from V and 3 bases from J, the junction kept 6 bases outside the gene matches. The CDR3 reads CASSSGRTGANEKLFF. The CDR3 region has the DNA TGCGCCAGCAGCTCTGGCCGGACAGGGGCTAATGAAAAACTGTTTTTT.

This clonotype was found many times. The rearrangement links TRBV20-1 to TRBJ2-6; D is uncertain. There are 15 residues in the CDR3. Trimming left V 2 bases short and J 0 bases short, with 8 bases between. Germline CDR1 DFQATT, CDR2 SNEGSKA (reference sequence). The CDR3 reads CSARPLISGANVLTF. CDR3 nucleotide sequence: TGCAGTGCTAGACCTCTGATCTCTGGGGCCAACGTCCTGACTTTC.

Details on this clonotype: At one boundary the junction diverges from the germline segment, which might be a read error. This sequence joins TRBV2 and TRBJ1-2; D gene uncertain. The germline CDR1 and CDR2 sequences are SNHLY and FYNNEI. CDR3 length: 12 residues. The CDR3 region has the DNA TGTGCCTGCAGTGCACGGGTTGGTGGCTACACCTTC. It codes for CACSARVGGYTF.

In its sample, this clonotype was seen many times. This CDR3 is CASSPRIAWDGYTF. The CDR3 DNA reads as TGTGCCAGCAGCCCCCGTATAGCTTGGGATGGCTACACCTTC. This sequence joins TRBV6-5 and TRBJ1-2, with D hard to call. The CDR3 loop spans 14 amino acids. Germline-derived CDR1 and CDR2 are MNHEY and SVGAGI. V lost 6 bases and J 6 bases, leaving 17 bases between the germline ends.

This clonotype was detected ten times or more. The V call is TRBV4-3, the J call TRBJ1-4, with D maybe TRBD1 (6 bases). The CDR3 extends over 14 amino acids. V lost 3 bases and J 7 bases, leaving 12 bases between the germline ends. The germline CDR1 and CDR2 sequences are LGHNA and YSLEER. The DNA of the CDR3 is TGCGCCAGCAGCCATTTACAGGGAGGTGAAAAACTGTTTTTT. This translates into CASSHLQGGEKLFF.